A single sample is the source of the 18 T cell receptor beta chains below, sequenced in a study of identical twins. Each CDR3 protein is one row after TCRdb ran MiXCR on the 5' RACE reads. The profile shows some 1,600,000 distinct CDR3 sequences, around 33% of them singletons. Specimen: cord blood. The receptors were sampled from a newborn girl in good health.

Ten or more counts support this clonotype. This chain uses TRBV25-1 with TRBJ2-3; the match to TRBD1 covers 8 bases. V dropped 3 bases and J dropped 9; count of bases not matched to a gene: 11. The CDR3 sequence is 15 residues long. The germline V gene has CDR1 MGHDK and CDR2 SYGVNS. CDR3 sequence reads: CASSDPHTGGGTQYF. DNA for the CDR3: TGTGCCAGCAGTGACCCGCATACAGGGGGAGGCACGCAGTATTTT.

About this clonotype itself: This may come from a read error, since a much larger clone is one base off. The chain uses TRBV2 and TRBJ1-2; D not certain. V shed 8 bases and J shed 3 bases, with 13 bases lying between them. Germline assignment: CDR1 SNHLY and CDR2 FYNNEI. The CDR3 loop spans 13 amino acids. This CDR3 is CASRFREDYGYTF. In DNA form, the CDR3 reads TGTGCCAGCCGCTTTAGGGAGGACTATGGCTACACCTTC.

The sample holds a few counts of this clonotype. This rearrangement joins TRBV4-1 to TRBJ2-2; D gene ambiguous. CDR1 is MGHRA and CDR2 is YSYEKL in the germline V gene. The V gene lost 6 bases and the J gene lost 5 bases, with 7 bases spanning the gap. CDR3 size: 12 residues. CDR3 protein: CASSPHTGELFF. Here the CDR3 DNA reads TGCGCCAGCAGTCCCCATACCGGGGAGCTGTTTTTT.

The gene calls are TRBV5-1 and TRBJ2-7, with D maybe TRBD1 (6 bases). This CDR3 contains 15 residues. Between the trimmed V and J ends, which lost 0 bases and 4 bases, there was a span of 14 bases. Per germline, CDR1 SGHRS and CDR2 YFSETQ. The CDR3 DNA reads as TGCGCCAGCAGCTTGGTGACTGGGGGCGAATACGAGCAGTACTTC. This translates into CASSLVTGGEYEQYF. Using reference TRBV5-1 and TRBJ2-7 for the parts outside the CDR3, the full variable domain is KAGVTQTPRYLIKTRGQQVTLSCSPISGHRSVSWYQQTPGQGLQFLFEYFSETQRNKGNFPGRFSGRQFSNSRSEMNVSTLELGDSALYLCASSLVTGGEYEQYFGPGTRLTVT.

This clonotype was found a few times. CDR3 protein: CASSYPAGASNEQFF. In DNA form, the CDR3 reads TGTGCCAGCAGTTACCCAGCGGGAGCCTCGAATGAGCAGTTCTTC. The chain joins TRBV12-3 or TRBV12-4 to TRBJ2-1; TRBD2 matches at 8 bases. Trimming at V came to 4 bases and at J to 7 bases, leaving 9 bases not matched to a gene. There are 15 residues in the CDR3.

V is TRBV7-2 and J is TRBJ2-3, with 10 bases that match TRBD2. Trimming took 1 base from V and 4 from J; bases not matched to a gene: 11. CDR3 length: 18 amino acids. The germline V gene has CDR1 SGHTA and CDR2 FQGNSA. DNA for the CDR3: TGTGCCAGCAGCTTAGGTCTTTCTAGCGGGAGTAGTGCAGATACGCAGTATTTT. This sequence encodes CASSLGLSSGSSADTQYF. Variable domain in full (rest from reference TRBV7-2 and TRBJ2-3): GAGVSQSPSNKVTEKGKDVELRCDPISGHTALYWYRQSLGQGLEFLIYFQGNSAPDKSGLPSDRFSAERTGGSVSTLTIQRTQQEDSAVYLCASSLGLSSGSSADTQYFGPGTRLTVL.

V is TRBV10-3 and J is TRBJ2-5, with 7 bases identical to TRBD2. V lost 0 bases to trimming and J lost 11 bases; unmatched junction nucleotides: 15. Germline loops: CDR1 ENHRY, CDR2 SYGVKD. This CDR3 spans 16 amino acids. DNA for the CDR3: TGTGCCATCAGTGAGTCTGGACTAGTTGGAGTCAATGAGCAGTACTTC. This encodes CAISESGLVGVNEQYF.

The chain uses TRBV2 and TRBJ2-1; 9 positions agree with TRBD2. This CDR3 is 17 amino acids long. Germline lookup yields CDR1 SNHLY and CDR2 FYNNEI. With 4 bases clipped from V and 4 bases from J, the junction kept 11 bases outside the gene matches. The CDR3 region has the DNA TGTGCCAGCAGTGTTAGGACTAGCGAGCGGAGGTACAATGAGCAGTTCTTC. Amino acids: CASSVRTSERRYNEQFF.

The genes are TRBV20-1 and TRBJ2-7, with 9 bases that match TRBD1. The DNA end is more similar to TRBJ2-4, so the J call may be wrong. Per the germline V gene, CDR1 is DFQATT and CDR2 is SNEGSKA (reference sequence). The CDR3 extends over 12 amino acids. As DNA, the CDR3 is TGCAGTGCAAAACAGGGGGCCAACATTCAGTACTTC. It specifies CSAKQGANIQYF.

V and J are TRBV5-1 and TRBJ2-2; D unclear. The CDR3 has 14 residues. The V and J ends lost 3 bases and 8 bases respectively, with 14 bases between them. Germline CDR1 is SGHRS and CDR2 is YFSETQ. CDR3 in amino acids: CASSSSPGQGELFF. The DNA for the CDR3 is TGCGCCAGCAGCTCTTCCCCTGGCCAAGGGGAGCTGTTTTTT.

V gene TRBV11-2 combines with J gene TRBJ2-7; no clear D. Germline V CDR1 and CDR2: SGHAT, FQNNGV. This CDR3 has 14 amino acids. Trimming took off 1 base at V and 5 bases at J, with 12 bases between the two ends. CDR3 region: CASSLGWAANEQYF. The CDR3 DNA reads TGTGCCAGCAGCTTAGGGTGGGCGGCCAACGAGCAGTACTTC.

The V gene is TRBV9, the J gene TRBJ2-1; 15 nucleotides match TRBD2. The CDR3 extends over 18 amino acids. Germline-derived CDR1 and CDR2 are SGDLS and YYNGEE. V was pared by 0 bases and J by 10 bases, with 11 bases of the junction left unmatched. The CDR3 DNA reads as TGTGCCAGCAGCGTAGCTACCGGGACTAGCGGGGGGTACGTCGAGCAGTTCTTC. Translating gives CASSVATGTSGGYVEQFF.

This clonotype was seen a few times. V is TRBV20-1 and J is TRBJ1-2, with unresolved D. Germline lookup yields CDR1 DFQATT and CDR2 SNEGSKA (reference sequence). CDR3 size: 13 residues. Trimming shortened V by 5 bases and J by 2 bases, and 12 bases separated the two germline ends. The CDR3, as DNA: TGCAGTGCTCGGGAGGGCCCGAACTATGGCTACACCTTC. Amino acid sequence: CSAREGPNYGYTF.

The chain uses TRBV12-5 and TRBJ2-3; TRBD1 aligns across 9 bases. V lost 2 bases to trimming and J lost 7 bases; unmatched junction nucleotides: 7. Looked up from germline, CDR1 is LGHNT and CDR2 is FRNRAP. The CDR3 loop spans 15 amino acids. The CDR3 nucleotides read TGTGCTAGTGGTTTGTGGGGACAGGGAAGCCATACGCAGTATTTT. This encodes CASGLWGQGSHTQYF.

This clonotype was recorded a few times. The chain carries TRBV5-1 and TRBJ1-1; no definite D call. Germline loops: CDR1 SGHRS, CDR2 YFSETQ. The CDR3 runs to 14 residues. The V gene lost 0 bases and the J gene lost 1 base, with 7 bases spanning the gap. The CDR3 is CASSLGYGNTEAFF. The CDR3 DNA reads TGCGCCAGCAGCTTGGGGTACGGGAACACTGAAGCTTTCTTT.

This chain connects TRBV10-3 to TRBJ2-6; possible D gene TRBD1, 6 bases. Germline CDR1 and CDR2: ENHRY and SYGVKD. The germline V and J ends were trimmed by 11 bases and 2 bases, with 10 bases remaining between them. The length of the CDR3 is 13 residues. CDR3 sequence reads: CAASGAGANVLTF. CDR3 sequence (DNA): TGTGCCGCCTCAGGGGCTGGGGCCAACGTCCTGACTTTC.

This clonotype has a handful of counts. The CDR3 region has the DNA TGCAGTGCTCGAGGGGAGGGGTACTACGAGCAGTACTTC. Translation: CSARGEGYYEQYF. J is TRBJ2-7 and V is TRBV20-1; 7 nucleotides agree with TRBD2. The trim removed 5 bases at V and 3 bases at J, leaving 7 bases unmatched. This CDR3 is 13 amino acids long. CDR1 and CDR2 (germline): DFQATT, SNEGSKA (reference sequence).

This clonotype has more than one count but fewer than ten. The J gene is TRBJ2-1, the V gene TRBV11-2; no definite D call. This CDR3 has 16 amino acids. Germline assignment: CDR1 SGHAT and CDR2 FQNNGV. Trimming cost V 3 bases and J 4 bases, with 16 bases left between them. The DNA of the CDR3 is TGTGCCAGCAGCTTCGCCGGGTCTAGGTGGTACAATGAGCAGTTCTTC. Translated: CASSFAGSRWYNEQFF.